This T cell receptor (beta chain) comes out of a study of blood T cell repertoires in COVID-19. CDR1 is SGHAT and CDR2 is FQNNGV in the germline V gene. CDR3 length: 14 amino acids. Germline trimming cut 6 bases from V and 5 bases from J; bases unmatched to any gene: 9. Data came from immunoSEQ multiplex PCR; TCRdb stores just in-frame clones and leaves some out. The sample yields hundreds of thousands of clones, around 84% seen once. The receptor's source is a man aged 40-49 years who had recovered from COVID-19. This chain connects TRBV11-2 to TRBJ1-1; TRBD1 agrees at 7 bases. Material: PBMCs or T cells enriched from blood (not recorded which). The CDR3 DNA is TGTGCCAGCAGTCCGATGAGGGGGCTGACTGAAGCTTTCTTT. This translates into CASSPMRGLTEAFF.